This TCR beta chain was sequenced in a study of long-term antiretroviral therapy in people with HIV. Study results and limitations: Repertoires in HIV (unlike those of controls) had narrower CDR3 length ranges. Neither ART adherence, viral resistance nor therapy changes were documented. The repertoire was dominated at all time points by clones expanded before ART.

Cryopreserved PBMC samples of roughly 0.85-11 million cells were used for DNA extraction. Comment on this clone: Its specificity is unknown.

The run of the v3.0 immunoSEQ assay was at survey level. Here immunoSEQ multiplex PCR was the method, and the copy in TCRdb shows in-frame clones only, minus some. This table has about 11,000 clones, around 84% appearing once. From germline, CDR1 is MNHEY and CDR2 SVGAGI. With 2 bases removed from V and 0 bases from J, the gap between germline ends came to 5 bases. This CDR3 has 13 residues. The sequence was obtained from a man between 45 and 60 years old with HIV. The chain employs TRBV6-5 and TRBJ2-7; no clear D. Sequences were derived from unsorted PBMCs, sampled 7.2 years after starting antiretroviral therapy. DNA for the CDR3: TGTGCCAGCAGTTACGCAGACTCCTACGAGCAGTACTTC. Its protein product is CASSYADSYEQYF.